A selection of T cell receptor beta chains follows, all from one sample in a study of T-cell reconstitution after alpha-beta-depleted transplantation in children. TCRdb recomputed calls from the PCR reads with MiXCR, one row per CDR3 protein. Counted here are around 87,000 distinct CDR3 sequences, approximately 9.2% occurring once; the ten biggest clones make up 5.5% to 8.5%. Sequences were derived from PBMCs from the stem cell graft donor, sampled from the stem cell graft. The receptors come from a human donor who donated a stem cell graft to a child with congenital amegakaryocytic thrombocytopenia. CDR3s include the opening cysteine and the closing phenylalanine or tryptophan. The D gene is left open where the match is weak. Part of the rows lack a size; the others show once, few, many or a class for expanded clones.

>.|many|TRBJ2-7|TRBV5-1
TGCGCCAGCAGCTTGGATAGGACAGTCGAGCAGTACTTC
CASSLDRTVEQYF
>.|many|TRBJ2-1|TRBV4-1
TGCGCCAGCAGCCAAGATCCCCTGAGCTCCTACAATGAGCAGTTCTTC
CASSQDPLSSYNEQFF
>TRBD1|many|TRBJ2-5|TRBV12-3/TRBV12-4
TGTGCCAGCAGACTCAGGGGGACCACCCAAGAGACCCAGTACTTC
CASRLRGTTQETQYF
>TRBD2|many|TRBJ2-3|TRBV3-1
TGTGCCAGCAGCAGCGGGGGCGGCACAGATACGCAGTATTTT
CASSSGGGTDTQYF
>TRBD2|many|TRBJ2-1|TRBV7-2
TGTGCCAGCAGCTTAGCGGGAGGGCCCTACAATGAGCAGTTCTTC
CASSLAGGPYNEQFF
>.|few|TRBJ2-4|TRBV4-3
TGCGCCAGCAGCCAAGATGTAGCCAACATTCAGTACTTC
CASSQDVANIQYF
>TRBD2|many|TRBJ2-7|TRBV4-2
TGTGCCAGCAGCCAAGACGGGACTAGCAGCTCCTACGAGCAGTACTTC
CASSQDGTSSSYEQYF
>TRBD1|many|TRBJ1-1|TRBV10-2
TGCGCCAGCAGTGAGTCGGACAGGGGGAGCCCTGAAGCTTTCTTT
CASSESDRGSPEAFF
>.|many|TRBJ1-1|TRBV12-3/TRBV12-4
TGTGCCAGCAGTTTTGCCACTGAAGCTTTCTTT
CASSFATEAFF
>.|medium-sized|TRBJ2-7|TRBV12-3/TRBV12-4
TGTGCCAGCAGTTTGGCAGTCTTCGCCGAGCAGTACTTC
CASSLAVFAEQYF
>.|many|TRBJ2-7|TRBV12-3/TRBV12-4
TGTGCCAGCAGTTTAGTTGGCATCTACGAGCAGTACTTC
CASSLVGIYEQYF
>.|many|TRBJ1-6|TRBV5-1
TGCGCCAGCAGCTTGGAGGGGATCAATTCACCCCTCCACTTT
CASSLEGINSPLHF
>.|many|TRBJ2-5|TRBV15
TGTGCCACCAGCGGCGGGCTGCAAGAGACCCAGTACTTC
CATSGGLQETQYF
>TRBD1|.|TRBJ2-1|TRBV28
TGTGCCAGCAGTTCATTGGACAGGTTGAATGAGCAGTTCTTC
CASSSLDRLNEQFF
>.|.|TRBJ1-1|TRBV11-2
TGTGCCAGCAGCTTTGGGAAGGACACTGAAGCTTTCTTT
CASSFGKDTEAFF
>.|many|TRBJ2-1|TRBV5-1
TGCGCCAGCAGCTTGGTCCAGGGCGGGGAGCAGTTCTTC
CASSLVQGGEQFF
>.|many|TRBJ1-1|TRBV20-1
TGCAGTGCTAAACTCGCTGAAGCTTTCTTT
CSAKLAEAFF
>TRBD1|few|TRBJ1-5|TRBV7-2
TGTGCCAGCAGCTTAGGGGGACAGGGCCATCAGCCCCAGCATTTT
CASSLGGQGHQPQHF
>.|many|TRBJ2-1|TRBV27
TGTGCCAGCAGCTCCTGGGGCGGGACCTACAATGAGCAGTTCTTC
CASSSWGGTYNEQFF
>.|many|TRBJ1-2|TRBV5-5
TGTGCCAGCAGCTTGCAGCCCGCCTATGGCTACACCTTC
CASSLQPAYGYTF
>TRBD1|many|TRBJ2-7|TRBV27
TGTGCCAGCAGCCTTTCTGGGACAGGGTCCTACGAGCAGTACTTC
CASSLSGTGSYEQYF
>TRBD2|many|TRBJ2-7|TRBV20-1
TGCAGTGCTAGGTTCGGCGGGAGGGCCGTATACGAGCAGTACTTC
CSARFGGRAVYEQYF
>TRBD2|many|TRBJ2-5|TRBV10-3
TGTGCCATCAGTGTAGCGGGGGATCACGAGACCCAGTACTTC
CAISVAGDHETQYF
>.|few|TRBJ2-7|TRBV12-3/TRBV12-4
TGTGCCAGCAGTTCGTACCGGGACGTCCACTACGAGCAGTACTTC
CASSSYRDVHYEQYF
>.|many|TRBJ2-2|TRBV12-3/TRBV12-4
TGTGCCAGCAGTTTCAGGGATACCGGGGAGCTGTTTTTT
CASSFRDTGELFF
>.|many|TRBJ1-4|TRBV3-1
TGTGCCAGCAGCCATAGGCGGGGAGATGAAAAACTGTTTTTT
CASSHRRGDEKLFF
>TRBD2|many|TRBJ2-1|TRBV24-1
TGTGCCACCAGTGATTTGAACGGGGGGAACTACAATGAGCAGTTCTTC
CATSDLNGGNYNEQFF
>.|many|TRBJ2-5|TRBV20-1
TGCAGTGCCAGGAGGACAGTTCAAGAGACCCAGTACTTC
CSARRTVQETQYF
>.|many|TRBJ2-7|TRBV29-1
TGCAGCGTAGCCTGGAGGGGCTACGAGCAGTACTTC
CSVAWRGYEQYF
>.|many|TRBJ2-2|TRBV7-9
TGTGCCAGCAGCCGCCGTGGGGTCGGGGAGCTGTTTTTT
CASSRRGVGELFF
>.|few|TRBJ1-2|TRBV11-2
TGTGCCAGCAGCTCCTTGAAGGGGGGTTTTTATGGCTACACCTTC
CASSSLKGGFYGYTF
>.|many|TRBJ2-7|TRBV12-3/TRBV12-4
TGTGCCAGCAGTTCCCGTATGACAGGCCATAACTACGAGCAGTACTTC
CASSSRMTGHNYEQYF
>TRBD2|many|TRBJ2-7|TRBV28
TGTGCCAGCAGTTTAAGTGGGGGACTAGGACGTCGTAACGAGCAGTACTTC
CASSLSGGLGRRNEQYF
>TRBD2|many|TRBJ2-5|TRBV5-1
TGCGCCAGCAGCTTTGCGGGAGATGAGGGGACCCAGTACTTC
CASSFAGDEGTQYF
>.|many|TRBJ1-3|TRBV20-1
TGCAGTGCTAGAGCCCCCACAGCTGGAAACACCATATATTTT
CSARAPTAGNTIYF
>.|many|TRBJ2-3|TRBV28
TGTGCCACCGCCATACTAAGCACAGATACGCAGTATTTT
CATAILSTDTQYF
>.|many|TRBJ1-2|TRBV20-1
TGCAGTGCTAGTTTTAATTGGCACGGAGCTAACTATGGCTACACCTTC
CSASFNWHGANYGYTF
>.|.|TRBJ2-3|TRBV3-1
TGTGCCAGCAGCCAAGCGGCCACAGATACGCAGTATTTT
CASSQAATDTQYF
>.|many|TRBJ2-3|TRBV20-1
TGCAGTGCTAGCCGGTCGGCAGATACGCAGTATTTT
CSASRSADTQYF
>TRBD2|many|TRBJ2-5|TRBV7-2
TGTGCCAGCAGCTTAGGACTAGCACGGGAGACCCAGTACTTC
CASSLGLARETQYF
>.|many|TRBJ2-7|TRBV6-1
TGTGCCAGCAGTGAACTAAGAGCGGGTTCCTACGAGCAGTACTTC
CASSELRAGSYEQYF
>TRBD2|many|TRBJ2-1|TRBV7-9
TGTGCCAGCACGGGACTAGCGTCCTACAATGAGCAGTTCTTC
CASTGLASYNEQFF
>.|many|TRBJ2-7|TRBV7-2
TGTGCCAGCAGCTTAGTTGAACGCTACGAGCAGTACTTC
CASSLVERYEQYF
>.|many|TRBJ2-7|TRBV5-6
TGTGCCAGCAGCTTGGTCGACAACTACGAGCAGTACTTC
CASSLVDNYEQYF
>.|many|TRBJ1-2|TRBV12-3/TRBV12-4
TGTGCCACCAAGGAGGGAGCTAACTATGGCTACACCTTC
CATKEGANYGYTF
>TRBD2|many|TRBJ2-1|TRBV6-7
TGTGCCAGCAGTTCCGTCCTAGCGGGGGGTGCCTGTAGGGAGCAGTTCTTC
CASSSVLAGGACREQFF
>TRBD2|many|TRBJ2-1|TRBV20-1
TGCAGTGCCCCGAGACGGGAGGCCTCTCTTAGGAATGAGCAGTTCTTC
CSAPRREASLRNEQFF
>TRBD2|many|TRBJ2-1|TRBV5-6
TGTGCCAGCAGCTTGGCGGCGGGGGGCCACAATGAGCAGTTCTTC
CASSLAAGGHNEQFF
>TRBD2|.|TRBJ2-1|TRBV20-1
TGCAGTGCAACAAAGGCGGGGGGATTTTACAATGAGCAGTTCTTC
CSATKAGGFYNEQFF
>.|many|TRBJ1-1|TRBV6-1
TGTGCCAGCAAAGCAGGGGCTATGAACACTGAAGCTTTCTTT
CASKAGAMNTEAFF